The rows below give T cell receptor beta chains drawn from one sample of a study of vaccination effects on CD4 cells after COVID-19. Here immunoSEQ multiplex PCR was the method, and the copy in TCRdb shows in-frame clones only, minus some. The profile shows tens of thousands of clones, roughly 63% of them singletons. These receptors' targets are unknown. The sequencing used CD4+ T cells from PBMCs cultured with SARS-CoV-2 spike peptides, collected after COVID-19 vaccination. Receptors were obtained from a human donor who received a COVID-19 vaccine. Each CDR3 is given with its conserved first and last residue. A D gene is named only where the DNA matches it firmly. Size is omitted from some rows. Given values are once, few, many or a class for expanded clones.

V: TRBV19; size: few; J: TRBJ2-3; D: TRBD1; DNA: TGTGCCAGTAGTGTTCGACAGGGCCCCACAGATACGCAGTATTTT; CDR3: CASSVRQGPTDTQYF
V: TRBV12-5; size: NA; J: TRBJ2-5; D: NA; DNA: TGTGCTAGTGGTTACCGAGGGTCAGAGACCCAGTACTTC; CDR3: CASGYRGSETQYF
V: TRBV3-1/TRBV3-2; size: NA; J: TRBJ2-1; D: NA; DNA: TGTGCCAGCAGCCTCAGGACTTCTCCATGGGACAATGAGCAGTTCTTC; CDR3: CASSLRTSPWDNEQFF
V: TRBV11-3; size: few; J: TRBJ1-1; D: TRBD1; DNA: TGTGCCAGCAGCTTATATCTGAATCCGGGACAGGACACTGAAGCTTTCTTT; CDR3: CASSLYLNPGQDTEAFF
V: TRBV6-5; size: NA; J: TRBJ2-5; D: NA; DNA: TGTGCCAGCAGTTACGCTGGGGCACCCCCTCAAGAGACCCAGTACTTC; CDR3: CASSYAGAPPQETQYF
V: TRBV24-1; size: few; J: TRBJ2-7; D: TRBD2; DNA: TGTGCCACCAGTGATACAGATCCCTTGACTAGCGGGAGCAGCGAGCAGTACTTC; CDR3: CATSDTDPLTSGSSEQYF
V: TRBV7-2; size: NA; J: TRBJ1-1; D: NA; DNA: TGTGCCAGCAGCTTAACCTTACGTAGCTTGAACACTGAAGCTTTCTTT; CDR3: CASSLTLRSLNTEAFF
V: TRBV19; size: NA; J: TRBJ2-3; D: TRBD2; DNA: TGTGCCAGTAGATCACCAGCGGGGGGCTCAGATACGCAGTATTTT; CDR3: CASRSPAGGSDTQYF
V: TRBV30; size: once; J: TRBJ1-6; D: NA; DNA: TGTGCCTGGAGTCTGGGACAAAGATTTTCACCCCTCCACTTT; CDR3: CAWSLGQRFSPLHF
V: TRBV29-1; size: NA; J: TRBJ1-1; D: NA; DNA: TGCAGCGTTGAAGAATGGCAGGGATTTTTCATGAACACTGAAGCTTTCTTT; CDR3: CSVEEWQGFFMNTEAFF
V: TRBV10-3; size: NA; J: TRBJ1-2; D: NA; DNA: TGTGCCATCAGAAGAGGGGAAAATAACTATGGCTACACCTTC; CDR3: CAIRRGENNYGYTF
V: TRBV5-1; size: few; J: TRBJ1-2; D: TRBD1; DNA: TGCGCCAGCAGCTGGGGCAGGGGGGGCTATGGCTACACCTTC; CDR3: CASSWGRGGYGYTF